The 15 T cell receptor beta chains listed next were all sequenced from one sample in a study of blood T cell repertoires in COVID-19. The assay was immunoSEQ multiplex PCR, and TCRdb's table has in-frame clones only and misses some. The sample lists approximately 52,000 clones, more than 80% occurring once. The sequenced material came from peripheral blood. The receptors shown here come from a human donor with active COVID-19. The donor label of this sample is uncertain.

The rearrangement uses TRBV15 and TRBJ2-5; no clear D. Trimming pared 1 base from V and 1 base from J, leaving 7 bases between. The CDR3 consists of 14 residues. Germline-derived CDR1 and CDR2 are LNHNV and YYDKDF (reference sequence). The CDR3 here is CATSRGTGQETQYF. The CDR3 bases are TGTGCCACCAGCAGAGGTACGGGCCAAGAGACCCAGTACTTC.

This clone was observed a handful of times. The chain recombines TRBV9 with TRBJ2-2; TRBD1 aligns across 10 bases. Trimming took 3 bases from V and 4 from J; bases not matched to a gene: 6. The germline V gene has CDR1 SGDLS and CDR2 YYNGEE. The CDR3 spans 16 residues. The CDR3: CASSAWDRGFTGELFF. The CDR3 nucleotides are TGTGCCAGCAGCGCATGGGACAGGGGATTCACCGGGGAGCTGTTTTTT.

This clone has just a few counts. The chain joins TRBV6-5 to TRBJ1-6; TRBD1 matches 8 bases. V shed 7 bases and J 8 bases; nucleotides not matched to a gene: 7. In germline, CDR1 is MNHEY, CDR2 SVGAGI. The length of the CDR3 is 14 residues. The CDR3 nucleotides read TGTGCCAGCAACGGGCAGGGGGCGTATTCACCCCTCCACTTT. Translation: CASNGQGAYSPLHF.

The genes are TRBV6-5 and TRBJ2-1; 7 positions match TRBD2. Trimming removed 6 bases from V and 8 bases from J; junction bases left unmatched: 7. The CDR3 is 13 amino acids. Germline loops: CDR1 MNHEY, CDR2 SVGAGI. Here the CDR3 reads CASRRLARHEQFF. Written as DNA, the CDR3 is TGTGCCAGCAGAAGACTAGCAAGGCATGAGCAGTTCTTC.

V usage is TRBV9 and J usage is TRBJ1-4, with D perhaps TRBD1 (5 bases). The germline gives CDR1 SGDLS, CDR2 YYNGEE. The ends were cut back, 0 bases at V and 0 bases at J, with 15 bases in the middle. The CDR3 runs 18 residues. CDR3 DNA: TGTGCCAGCAGCGTAGGATCCGGGGGAGTTGCAACTAATGAAAAACTGTTTTTT. It specifies CASSVGSGGVATNEKLFF.

In DNA, the CDR3 is TGTGCCAGCAGTTACTCTGACAGCTATGGCTACACCTTC. The encoded protein is CASSYSDSYGYTF. The chain recombines TRBV6-5 with TRBJ1-2, with a weak D call TRBD1 (5 bases). The germline V gene encodes CDR1 MNHEY and CDR2 SVGAGI. V lost 0 bases and J 4 bases, leaving 6 bases between the germline ends. This CDR3 is 13 amino acids long.

CDR3 DNA: TGTGCCAGCAGCTCACAGGGACCGGCTTTCTTT. It translates to CASSSQGPAFF. The chain joins TRBV27 to TRBJ1-1, with D perhaps matching TRBD1 (6 bases). Trimming removed 6 bases at V and 11 bases at J, with 13 bases between. Germline V gene lookup returns CDR1 MNHEY and CDR2 SMNVEV (reference sequence). The CDR3 covers 11 residues.

V and J are TRBV19 and TRBJ1-5; 11 bases fit TRBD1. CDR1 LNHDA and CDR2 SQIVND come from the germline V gene (reference sequence). Unmatched junction bases numbered 7, after V lost 2 bases and J lost 4 bases. This CDR3 is 17 amino acids long. The CDR3 is CASSILDRGLGNQPQHF. CDR3 sequence (DNA): TGTGCCAGTAGTATATTGGACAGGGGGCTTGGAAATCAGCCCCAGCATTTT.

The rearrangement links TRBV4-2 to TRBJ1-2; tentatively, D is TRBD1 (5 bases). This CDR3 contains 15 residues. Germline V gene data show CDR1 as LGHNA and CDR2 as YNFKEQ. V was pared by 0 bases and J by 5 bases, with 13 bases between. CDR3 protein: CASSQDEGAAYGYTF. CDR3 DNA sequence: TGTGCCAGCAGCCAAGATGAAGGGGCAGCTTATGGCTACACCTTC.

The chain links TRBV28 to TRBJ1-1; a possible D gene is TRBD1 (6 bases). The length of the CDR3 is 13 residues. The V gene's germline CDR1 is MDHEN and CDR2 SYDVKM. The V end lost 2 bases, the J end lost 6 bases, and 10 bases lay between the germline ends. The CDR3 is CASSLGGGPEAFF. The CDR3, as DNA: TGTGCCAGCAGTTTAGGGGGGGGCCCTGAAGCTTTCTTT.

The gene calls are TRBV28 and TRBJ2-5; D unclear. V was trimmed by 3 bases and J by 2 bases, leaving 10 bases between them. The CDR3 is made up of 14 amino acids. Germline CDR1 reads MDHEN; CDR2 reads SYDVKM. The CDR3 nucleotides are TGTGCCAGCAGTTTTTTCGAGGAGCAAGAGACCCAGTACTTC. Its protein is CASSFFEEQETQYF.

The chain joins TRBV9 to TRBJ2-1, with 10 bases fitting TRBD1. Germline lookup yields CDR1 SGDLS and CDR2 YYNGEE. The trim removed 3 bases at V and 7 bases at J, leaving 1 base unmatched. The CDR3 is 13 amino acids. Here the CDR3 DNA reads TGTGCCAGCAGCGCGGGACAGGGGAATGAGCAGTTCTTC. Translated, it gives CASSAGQGNEQFF.

The V gene is TRBV27, the J gene TRBJ2-3; 7 nucleotides align to TRBD1. The V segment lost 2 bases and the J segment 5 bases; nucleotides outside the gene matches: 7. Germline CDR1 MNHEY, CDR2 SMNVEV (reference sequence). The length of the CDR3 is 15 residues. CDR3 coding DNA: TGTGCCAGCAGTTTAATTGGACAGGCTTTAGATACGCAGTATTTT. Its protein is CASSLIGQALDTQYF.

This chain connects TRBV6-5 to TRBJ1-5; the match to TRBD1 covers 9 bases. CDR3 length: 14 residues. The germline gives CDR1 MNHEY, CDR2 SVGAGI. V was pared by 7 bases and J by 7 bases, with 8 bases of the junction left unmatched. The CDR3 DNA sequence: TGTGCCAGCACCCCGGACAGGGGAGGGCAGCCCCAGCATTTT. This translates into CASTPDRGGQPQHF.

The rearrangement uses TRBV19 and TRBJ2-1; D may be TRBD2 (6 bases). The V gene's germline CDR1 is LNHDA and CDR2 SQIVND (reference sequence). V gave up 0 bases and J gave up 4 bases, with 10 bases separating them. The CDR3 covers 15 residues. The CDR3 nucleotides read TGTGCCAGTAGTATAGATTGGGGGGATTACAATGAGCAGTTCTTC. Protein: CASSIDWGDYNEQFF.